One sample yielded the 17 T cell receptor beta chains listed below, sequenced in a study of CD8 T cells in ankylosing spondylitis. TCRdb re-called the 5' RACE reads with MiXCR, one entry per CDR3 protein. The sample carries about 130,000 distinct CDR3 sequences, 7% recorded once. The sequencing input was blood, either unsorted or a sorted T cell fraction (not recorded which). The origin of the receptors is a male donor with ankylosing spondylitis or in good health (not recorded which).

This clonotype was counted at least ten times. The V and J genes are TRBV27 and TRBJ2-3; 13 nucleotides match TRBD2. CDR1 is MNHEY, CDR2 SMNVEV, per germline (reference sequence). The CDR3 is 13 residues long. V lost 5 bases, J lost 11 bases, and 4 bases stayed unmatched. This CDR3 is CASSRTSGGLQYF. The CDR3 DNA is TGTGCCAGCAGTCGGACTAGCGGGGGCTTGCAGTATTTT.

The sample holds many counts of this clonotype. The V call is TRBV20-1, the J call TRBJ2-1, with 7 positions matching TRBD2. The germline CDR1 and CDR2 sequences are DFQATT and SNEGSKA (reference sequence). The length of the CDR3 is 18 residues. Trimming removed 3 bases from V and 1 base from J; junction bases left unmatched: 15. The CDR3 region is CSASWPFWGGYSYNEQFF. DNA for the CDR3: TGCAGTGCTAGTTGGCCCTTTTGGGGGGGATATTCCTACAATGAGCAGTTCTTC.

This clonotype appeared many times. V and J are TRBV15 and TRBJ2-7; no definite D call. Per germline, CDR1 LNHNV and CDR2 YYDKDF (reference sequence). The CDR3 length is 13 residues. Trimming removed 0 bases at V and 4 bases at J, with 7 bases between. The CDR3, as DNA: TGTGCCACCAGCAGAGATTTTGGATACGAGCAGTACTTC. Its translation: CATSRDFGYEQYF.

The sample holds many counts of this clonotype. The V gene is TRBV29-1, the J gene TRBJ2-2, with D uncertain. The CDR3 is 12 residues long. V was pared by 4 bases and J by 8 bases, with 11 bases between. CDR1 and CDR2 from the germline V gene are SQVTM and ANQGSEA. Here the CDR3 reads CSVGVYSGELFF. The DNA of the CDR3 is TGCAGCGTTGGGGTCTACTCGGGGGAGCTGTTTTTT.

This clonotype was counted many times. The chain joins TRBV7-3 to TRBJ2-3; 7 bases match TRBD2. This CDR3 has 14 amino acids. J was trimmed by 8 bases and V by 6 bases; bases with no gene match: 11. Germline CDR1 and CDR2: SGHTA and FQGTGA. The CDR3 sequence: CASSPTLSSGTQYF. The CDR3 DNA reads TGTGCCAGCAGTCCCACGCTTTCTAGCGGTACGCAGTATTTT.

This clonotype has just a few counts. The V gene is TRBV3-1, the J gene TRBJ2-7, with no clear D. This CDR3 comprises 12 residues. Trimming removed 4 bases at V and 1 base at J, with 5 bases between. Germline loops: CDR1 LGHDT, CDR2 YNNKEL (reference sequence). CDR3 residues: CASSPASYEQYF. The DNA for the CDR3 is TGTGCCAGCAGCCCAGCATCCTACGAGCAGTACTTC.

The sample holds many counts of this clonotype. The chain recombines TRBV7-3 with TRBJ2-1; 12 bases fit TRBD2. The CDR3 runs 15 residues. J lost 6 bases, V lost 5 bases, and 5 bases had no gene match. Germline V gene sequence: CDR1 SGHTA, CDR2 FQGTGA. The CDR3, as DNA: TGTGCCAGCAGCCGAGGACTAGCGGGACTCAATGAGCAGTTCTTC. It translates to CASSRGLAGLNEQFF.

A few counts support this clonotype. This chain connects TRBV7-3 to TRBJ2-2; TRBD2 might be the D (6 bases). The CDR3 has 15 amino acids. Trimming took off 1 base at V and 2 bases at J, with 8 bases between the two ends. From germline, CDR1 is SGHTA and CDR2 FQGTGA. CDR3 DNA sequence: TGTGCCAGCAGCTTAATGGGGGGAAACACCGGGGAGCTGTTTTTT. Translating gives CASSLMGGNTGELFF.

This clonotype occurred many times. The rearrangement links TRBV15 to TRBJ2-5; TRBD2 agrees at 12 bases. The germline V gene encodes CDR1 LNHNV and CDR2 YYDKDF (reference sequence). V was clipped by 0 bases and J by 5 bases; unmatched bases: 7. This CDR3 has 17 residues. The CDR3 bases are TGTGCCACCAGCAGAGAGGCTAGCGGGAGGGCCTTGGAGACCCAGTACTTC. Translating gives CATSREASGRALETQYF.

This clonotype showed up many times. The chain uses TRBV20-1 and TRBJ1-2, with a tentative D call TRBD1 (5 bases). The CDR3 is made up of 14 amino acids. The V end was cut by 5 bases, the J end by 1 base, with 14 bases between. Germline CDR1 and CDR2: DFQATT and SNEGSKA (reference sequence). CDR3 DNA sequence: TGCAGTGCTCAGAGGGAGGGGCGTAACTATGGCTACACCTTC. Encoded protein: CSAQREGRNYGYTF.

There are a few counts of this clonotype. The CDR3 coding sequence is TGTGCCAGCAGTTCCCGGGCGGGGCCCCCCCAGTACTTC. Its protein is CASSSRAGPPQYF. This sequence joins TRBV6-5 and TRBJ2-5; tentatively, D is TRBD2 (6 bases). The length of the CDR3 is 13 residues. V lost 4 bases and J lost 9, with 15 bases in between. In germline, CDR1 is MNHEY, CDR2 SVGAGI.

In its sample, this clonotype was seen many times. The chain carries TRBV5-1 and TRBJ2-3; the D gene is possibly TRBD2 (5 bases). CDR3 length: 20 residues. Germline V gene lookup returns CDR1 SGHRS and CDR2 YFSETQ. Trimming took 2 bases from V and 2 from J, leaving 27 bases between them. In DNA form, the CDR3 reads TGCGCCAGCAGCTTTCTCGCGAGCGGACCTACTCCCTCGCACACAGATACGCAGTATTTT. It is translated as CASSFLASGPTPSHTDTQYF. The complete variable domain, with remaining parts taken from reference TRBV5-1 and TRBJ2-3, reads KAGVTQTPRYLIKTRGQQVTLSCSPISGHRSVSWYQQTPGQGLQFLFEYFSETQRNKGNFPGRFSGRQFSNSRSEMNVSTLELGDSALYLCASSFLASGPTPSHTDTQYFGPGTRLTVL.

This clonotype has at least ten counts. The CDR3 spells CSVAEETQYF. In DNA form, the CDR3 reads TGCAGCGTTGCTGAAGAGACCCAGTACTTC. The chain has TRBV29-1 and TRBJ2-5; no firm D call. Germline CDR1 and CDR2: SQVTM and ANQGSEA. V was trimmed by 4 bases and J by 3 bases, leaving 3 bases between them. This CDR3 has 10 amino acids.

In this sample, this clonotype turned up many times. The chain links TRBV7-2 to TRBJ1-2, with 8 bases aligning to TRBD1. This CDR3 region has 15 residues. Trimming cost V 3 bases and J 3 bases; bases outside gene matches: 6. Per germline, CDR1 SGHTA and CDR2 FQGNSA. The DNA for the CDR3 is TGTGCCAGCAGCTTGGTCCAGGGGGCTCACTATGGCTACACCTTC. Translated: CASSLVQGAHYGYTF.

CDR3 DNA sequence: TGTGCCAGCAGCCTCTACGGGACCTACAATGAGCAGTTCTTC. Its translation: CASSLYGTYNEQFF. The chain employs TRBV9 and TRBJ2-1, with D perhaps TRBD2 (5 bases). Between the trimmed V and J ends, which lost 4 bases and 2 bases, there was a span of 10 bases. The CDR3 totals 14 residues. Germline CDR1 and CDR2: SGDLS and YYNGEE.

This rearrangement joins TRBV3-1 to TRBJ1-2, with D maybe TRBD1 (5 bases). Looked up from germline, CDR1 is LGHDT and CDR2 is YNNKEL (reference sequence). CDR3 length: 17 residues. V lost 11 bases and J 4 bases, leaving 29 bases between the germline ends. The CDR3 loop is CASSPDRDGDLFYGYTF. In DNA form, the CDR3 reads TGTGCCTCCAGCCCTGACCGGGACGGAGACCTCTTCTATGGCTACACCTTC.

This clonotype was observed many times. The chain uses TRBV5-1 and TRBJ2-2; unclear D gene. Trimming took off 0 bases at V and 4 bases at J, with 7 bases between the two ends. The CDR3 loop spans 14 amino acids. Germline V gives CDR1 SGHRS, CDR2 YFSETQ. The CDR3 nucleotides are TGCGCCAGCAGCTTGGTAGACCCCACCGGGGAGCTGTTTTTT. Protein: CASSLVDPTGELFF.